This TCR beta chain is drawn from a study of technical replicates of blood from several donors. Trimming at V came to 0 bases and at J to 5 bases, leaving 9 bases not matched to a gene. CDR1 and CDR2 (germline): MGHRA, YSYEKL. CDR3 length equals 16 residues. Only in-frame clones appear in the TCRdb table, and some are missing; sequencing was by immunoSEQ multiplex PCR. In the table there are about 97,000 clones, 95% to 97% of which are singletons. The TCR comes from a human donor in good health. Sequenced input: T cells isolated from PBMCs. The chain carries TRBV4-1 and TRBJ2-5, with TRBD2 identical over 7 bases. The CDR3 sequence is CASSQDRAGVEETQYF. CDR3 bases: TGCGCCAGCAGCCAAGATCGGGCGGGAGTAGAGGAGACCCAGTACTTC.